The clone carrying this T cell receptor beta chain has ten or more counts. What it recognizes is unknown. The CDR3 totals 15 residues. With 5 bases clipped from V and 4 bases from J, the junction kept 7 bases outside the gene matches. The germline gives CDR1 SGHTA, CDR2 FQGTGA. Library preparation for TCR beta used quantitative 5'-RACE with molecular barcodes. Each CDR3 protein gets one entry after TCRdb re-called the 5' RACE reads with MiXCR. The sample yields 500,000 to 650,000 distinct CDR3 sequences, about 5.7% seen once. The sample belongs to a study of CD8 T cells in ankylosing spondylitis. General observations from the study: Disease-linked clones bore a CD8+ phenotype and were relatively rare in peripheral blood. There was a TCR beta motif, made of several highly homologous variants, that appeared characteristic of ankylosing spondylitis blood. There was reportedly significant enrichment of clones that were disease-linked in matched ankylosing spondylitis synovial fluid.

The specimen sequenced was blood, either unsorted or a sorted T cell fraction (not recorded which). The chain employs TRBV7-3 and TRBJ2-1; 8 bases match TRBD1. The clonotype comes from a male donor with ankylosing spondylitis. The CDR3 here is CASSPPGQEYNEQFF. The DNA for the CDR3 is TGTGCCAGCAGCCCCCCGGGACAGGAGTACAATGAGCAGTTCTTC.